The present entry profiles one T cell receptor beta chain with its context. Which antigen it targets is not known. One end of the junction does not line up with germline, which may come from a read error. The data belong to a study of T-cell reconstitution after alpha-beta-depleted transplantation in children (dated by TCRdb to the mid-2010s). About the full investigation: Using TCR repertoire profiling, the study quantitatively followed how T-cell immune reconstitution unfolded in children after TCRalphabeta/CD19-depleted allogeneic hematopoietic cell transplantation.

In the paper's terms, the treatment or condition label means: allogeneic hematopoietic cell transplantation with graft depleted of TCRalphabeta T cells and CD19 B cells. The transplant recipients were children given TCRalphabeta/CD19-depleted allogeneic hematopoietic cell grafts. Libraries came from PCR. Instrument used: Illumina HiSeq 2500. TCR libraries were prepared with molecular barcoding, using unique molecular identifiers to normalize TCRbeta repertoire quantification. TCRdb's own reprocessing of the public reads used fastp at Q25 and MiXCR and kept productive beta chains. One record per CDR3 amino acid sequence lists the most common genes and DNA. This sample is represented by 700,000 to 850,000 distinct CDR3 sequences; around 15% of them were singletons. The top ten constitute approximately 4.5% of the sample. General findings and caveats noted by the study authors: The apparently early alphabetaT-cell count recovery about two months after transplant was reportedly dependent on only several hundred rapidly expanded clones derived from non-depleted graft cells. Over subsequent months, a decline in hyperexpanded clone frequencies was noted, and after one year, T-cell counts and TCRbeta diversity were mostly ascribed to newly produced T cells. In some patients, the high TCRbeta diversity seen at day 60 was put down to recipient T cells and intrathymic progenitors that had survived conditioning.

The CDR3 has 15 amino acids, counting the end cysteine and phenylalanine. Just CDR3 DNA is preserved here, 45 bases in frame from base 1. CDR1 and CDR2, per the germline V gene (reference sequence), are DFQATT and SNEGSKA. This receptor chain uses TRBV20-1 and TRBJ1-5, with 7 central nucleotides matching TRBD1. This TCR was sampled from a male patient between 10 and 17 years old who had a stem cell transplant for acute lymphoblastic leukemia, so the T cells may come from the graft donor. Source: PBMCs, mostly from graft donor cells, taken 360 days after TCRalphabeta/CD19-depleted stem cell transplant. The nucleotides read TGCTGTGCTGAAGGGAGGGGGCGAACGGGGCAGCCCCAGCATTTT. Its coded protein is CCAEGRGRTGQPQHF.